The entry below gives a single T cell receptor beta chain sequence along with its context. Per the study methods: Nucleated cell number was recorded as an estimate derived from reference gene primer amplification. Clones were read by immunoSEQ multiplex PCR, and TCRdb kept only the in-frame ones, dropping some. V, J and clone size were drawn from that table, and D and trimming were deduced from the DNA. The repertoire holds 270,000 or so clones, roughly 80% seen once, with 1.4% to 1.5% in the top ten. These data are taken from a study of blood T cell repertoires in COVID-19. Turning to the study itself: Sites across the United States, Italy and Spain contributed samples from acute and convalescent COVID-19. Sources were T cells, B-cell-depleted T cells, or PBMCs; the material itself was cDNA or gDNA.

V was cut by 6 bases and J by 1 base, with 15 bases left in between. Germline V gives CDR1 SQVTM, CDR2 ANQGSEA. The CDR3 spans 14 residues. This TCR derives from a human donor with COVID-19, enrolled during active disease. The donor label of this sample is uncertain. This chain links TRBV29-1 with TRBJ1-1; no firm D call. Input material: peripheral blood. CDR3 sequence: CSVRDPGQNTEAFF. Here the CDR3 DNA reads TGCAGCGTGAGGGATCCGGGCCAGAACACTGAAGCTTTCTTT.